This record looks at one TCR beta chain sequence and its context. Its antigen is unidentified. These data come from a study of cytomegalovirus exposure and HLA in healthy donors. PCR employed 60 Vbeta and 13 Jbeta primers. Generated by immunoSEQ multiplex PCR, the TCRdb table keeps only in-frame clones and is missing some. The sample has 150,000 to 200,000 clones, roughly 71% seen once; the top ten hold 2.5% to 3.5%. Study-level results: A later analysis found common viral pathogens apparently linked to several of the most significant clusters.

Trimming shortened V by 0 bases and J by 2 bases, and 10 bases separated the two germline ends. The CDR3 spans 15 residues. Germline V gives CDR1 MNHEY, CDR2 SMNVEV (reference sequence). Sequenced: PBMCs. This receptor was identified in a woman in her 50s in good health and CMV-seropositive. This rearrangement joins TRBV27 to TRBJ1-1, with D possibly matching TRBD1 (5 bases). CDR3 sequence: CASSLSSGANTEAFF. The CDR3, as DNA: TGTGCCAGCAGTTTATCGAGCGGGGCCAACACTGAAGCTTTCTTT.